This entry concerns a single TCR beta chain. The sample is drawn from a study of OX40 agonist ivuxolimab in advanced cancers. This CDR3 region has 16 residues. Generated by immunoSEQ multiplex PCR, the TCRdb table keeps only in-frame clones and is missing some. The sample includes roughly 67,000 clones, about 82% of them seen just once. Sequences were derived from CD4+ or CD8+ T cells sorted from blood, sampled in a trial of the OX40 agonist ivuxolimab. The genes are TRBV21-1 and TRBJ1-5; TRBD1 was called by the table and not checked on the DNA. TRBV21-1 is flagged as a pseudogene. This receptor was identified in an adult with an advanced solid tumor such as melanoma, head and neck, liver or kidney cancer. As DNA, the CDR3 is TGTGCCAGCAGCAAAGACAGCCCCTTCTTTAATCAGCCCCAGCATTTT. Residues: CASSKDSPFFNQPQHF.